Below, one T cell receptor (beta chain) is given with its context. Its antigen is unknown. This sample was included in a study of T cells expressing NK-cell markers. Study summary: Seven of eight sequenced donors tested HCMV-seropositive; one tested seronegative.

Per the germline V gene, CDR1 is SGHTS and CDR2 is YDEGEE. The CDR3 contains 15 residues. The authors made TCR beta cDNA libraries by 5'RACE template switching. This switching added a universal primer site and UMIs. TCRdb reanalyzed the 5' RACE reads and collapses them to one entry per CDR3 protein, without DNA. Its clone listing holds roughly 180,000 distinct CDR3 sequences. The study's findings and limits: These clonotypes also led the CD3+CD56-NKG2C+ fraction in a handful of donors. Top CD8+ clonotypes included the dominant CD3+CD56+NKG2C+ clonotypes in roughly 6 donors.

Sequenced: blood T cells: a sorted CD56 or NKG2C T cell subset, CD4+ or CD8+ T cells, or bulk PBMC T cells (not recorded which). This chain joins TRBV5-8 and TRBJ2-1. The receptor was derived from a man between 18 and 69 years old in good health. CDR3 loop: CASSLLDSSYNEQFF.